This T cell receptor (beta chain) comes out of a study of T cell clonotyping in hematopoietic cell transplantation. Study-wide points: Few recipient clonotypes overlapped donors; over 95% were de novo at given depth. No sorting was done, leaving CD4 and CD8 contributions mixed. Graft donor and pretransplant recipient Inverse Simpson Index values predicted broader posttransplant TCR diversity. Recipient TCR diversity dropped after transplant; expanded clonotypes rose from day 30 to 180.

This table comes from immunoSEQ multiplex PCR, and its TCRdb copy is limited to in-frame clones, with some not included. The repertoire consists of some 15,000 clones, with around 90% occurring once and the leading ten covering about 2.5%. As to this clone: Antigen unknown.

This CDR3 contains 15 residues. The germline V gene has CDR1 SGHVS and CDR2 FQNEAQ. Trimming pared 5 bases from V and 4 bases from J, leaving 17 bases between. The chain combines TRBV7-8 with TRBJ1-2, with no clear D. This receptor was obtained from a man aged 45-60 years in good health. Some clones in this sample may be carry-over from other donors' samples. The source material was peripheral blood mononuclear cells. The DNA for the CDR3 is TGTGCCAGCAGCGTCAGTTCTATCCTCGGCTATGGCTACACCTTC. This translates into CASSVSSILGYGYTF. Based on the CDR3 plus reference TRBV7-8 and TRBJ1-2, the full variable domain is GAGVSQSPRYKVAKRGQDVALRCDPISGHVSLFWYQQALGQGPEFLTYFQNEAQLDKSGLPSDRFFAERPEGSVSTLKIQRTQQEDSAVYLCASSVSSILGYGYTFGSGTRLTVV.